This paragraph reports one T cell receptor beta chain. Its target is unknown. Sequencing relied on a cDNA template that was reverse transcribed from extracted RNA. Sequenced by immunoSEQ multiplex PCR; TCRdb stores in-frame clones only, minus some. The sample records 200,000 or so clones, 58% being singletons. The data are from a study of CD8+ T cells in alopecia areata. Whole-study results and caveats: Scalp clonality, along with expanded CD8+ clones among the top 100, was significantly decreased by tofacitinib.

CDR1 is SQVTM and CDR2 is ANQGSEA in the germline V gene. The V gene lost 4 bases and the J gene lost 5 bases, with 12 bases spanning the gap. The CDR3 consists of 13 residues. Treatment meaning: oral pan-JAK inhibitor, 5-10 mg twice daily. The TCR comes from a human donor with alopecia areata. Sequenced here: CD4+ T cells sorted from blood, sampled at week 24, from a patient treated with tofacitinib. The rearrangement links TRBV29-1 to TRBJ1-5; maybe TRBD1 (5 bases). The CDR3 spells CSVGKGRHQPQHF. In DNA form, the CDR3 reads TGCAGCGTTGGTAAGGGGCGGCATCAGCCCCAGCATTTT. The full variable domain, its missing parts supplied by reference TRBV29-1 and TRBJ1-5, is SAVISQKPSRDICQRGTSLTIQCQVDSQVTMMFWYRQQPGQSLTLIATANQGSEATYESGFVIDKFPISRPNLTFSTLTVSNMSPEDSSIYLCSVGKGRHQPQHFGDGTRLSIL.